This T cell receptor beta chain originates from a study of T-cell memory formation after mild COVID-19. This clonotype has only a few counts. From 5'RACE with constant-segment primers came TCR alpha and TCR beta cDNA libraries that carried sample barcodes and UMIs. In TCRdb, the 5' RACE reads were re-called with MiXCR into one record per CDR3 protein. The sample lists some 450,000 distinct CDR3 sequences; roughly 20% were seen once. V lost 5 bases and J lost 1; bases outside the gene matches: 6. This CDR3 has 15 amino acids. Germline CDR1 SGHTA, CDR2 FQGNSA. The clonotype originates from an adult woman who had mild COVID-19 (a few samples of this study predate the infection). Cell type and time point are not known. Specimen: PBMCs or a T cell subset sorted from them (not recorded which). The chain employs TRBV7-2 and TRBJ2-5; 8 positions agree with TRBD1. CDR3 bases: TGTGCCAGCAGCAACGGACAGGGCTTCCAAGAGACCCAGTACTTC. The encoded protein is CASSNGQGFQETQYF.